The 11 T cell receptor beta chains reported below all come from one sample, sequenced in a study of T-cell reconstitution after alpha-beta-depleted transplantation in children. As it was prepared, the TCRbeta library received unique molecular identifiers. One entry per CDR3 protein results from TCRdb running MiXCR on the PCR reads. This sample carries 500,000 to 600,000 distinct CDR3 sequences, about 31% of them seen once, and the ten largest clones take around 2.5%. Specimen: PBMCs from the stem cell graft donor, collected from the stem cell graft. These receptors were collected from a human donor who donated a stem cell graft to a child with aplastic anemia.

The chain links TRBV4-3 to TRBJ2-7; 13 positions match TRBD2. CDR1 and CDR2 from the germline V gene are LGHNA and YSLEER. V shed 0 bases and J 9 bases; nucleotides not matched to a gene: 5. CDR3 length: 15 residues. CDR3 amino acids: CASSQDELAGGPQYF. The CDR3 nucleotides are TGCGCCAGCAGCCAAGATGAACTAGCGGGAGGGCCGCAGTACTTC.

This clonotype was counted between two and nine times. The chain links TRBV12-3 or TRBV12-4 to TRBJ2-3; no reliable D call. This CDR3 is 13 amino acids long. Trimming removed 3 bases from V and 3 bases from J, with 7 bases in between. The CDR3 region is CASSLGWTDTQYF. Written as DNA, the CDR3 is TGTGCCAGCAGTTTGGGTTGGACAGATACGCAGTATTTT.

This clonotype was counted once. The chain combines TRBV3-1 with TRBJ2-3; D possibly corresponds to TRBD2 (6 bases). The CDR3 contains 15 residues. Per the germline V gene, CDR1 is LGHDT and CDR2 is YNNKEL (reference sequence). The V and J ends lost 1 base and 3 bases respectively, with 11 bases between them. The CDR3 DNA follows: TGTGCCAGCAGCCAAGGGATCGGGGGAACAGATACGCAGTATTTT. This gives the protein CASSQGIGGTDTQYF.

The CDR3 here is CASSFWGDTEAFF. DNA for the CDR3: TGTGCCAGCAGCTTCTGGGGGGACACTGAAGCTTTCTTT. The chain carries TRBV7-9 and TRBJ1-1, with D possibly TRBD1 on 5 matching bases. The length of the CDR3 is 13 residues. With 3 bases removed from V and 3 bases from J, the gap between germline ends came to 8 bases. Germline lookup yields CDR1 SEHNR and CDR2 FQNEAQ (reference sequence).

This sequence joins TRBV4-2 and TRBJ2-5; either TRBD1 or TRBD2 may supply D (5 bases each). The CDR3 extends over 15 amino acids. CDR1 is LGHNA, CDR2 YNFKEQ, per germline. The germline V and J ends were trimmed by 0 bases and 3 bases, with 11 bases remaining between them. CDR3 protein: CASSQDGQGEETQYF. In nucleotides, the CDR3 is TGTGCCAGCAGCCAAGATGGGCAGGGAGAAGAGACCCAGTACTTC.

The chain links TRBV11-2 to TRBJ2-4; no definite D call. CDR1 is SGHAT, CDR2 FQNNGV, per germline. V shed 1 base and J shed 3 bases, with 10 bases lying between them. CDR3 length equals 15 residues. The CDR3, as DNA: TGTGCCAGCAGCTTAGTCAAGGGTGGCAAAAACATTCAGTACTTC. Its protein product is CASSLVKGGKNIQYF.

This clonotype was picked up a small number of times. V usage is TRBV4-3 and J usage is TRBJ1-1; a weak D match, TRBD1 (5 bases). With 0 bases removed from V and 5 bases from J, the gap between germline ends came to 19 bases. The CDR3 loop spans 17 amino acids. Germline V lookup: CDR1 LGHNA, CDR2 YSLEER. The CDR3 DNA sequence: TGCGCCAGCAGCCAAGAGGGAGGGGCGCGAATCGTGACTGAAGCTTTCTTT. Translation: CASSQEGGARIVTEAFF.

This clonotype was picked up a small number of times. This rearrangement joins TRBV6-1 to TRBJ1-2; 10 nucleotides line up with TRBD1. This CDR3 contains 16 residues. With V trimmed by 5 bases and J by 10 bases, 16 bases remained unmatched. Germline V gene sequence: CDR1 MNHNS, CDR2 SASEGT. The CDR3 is CASSPRGGQGFGDYTF. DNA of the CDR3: TGTGCCAGCAGTCCCCGGGGGGGACAGGGGTTTGGGGACTACACCTTC.

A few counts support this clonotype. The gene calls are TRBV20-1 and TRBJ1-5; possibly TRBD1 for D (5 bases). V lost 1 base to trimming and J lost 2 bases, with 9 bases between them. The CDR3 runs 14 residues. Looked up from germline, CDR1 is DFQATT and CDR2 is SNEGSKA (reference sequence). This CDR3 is CSARAREGNQPQHF. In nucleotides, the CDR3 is TGCAGTGCTAGAGCCAGGGAGGGCAATCAGCCCCAGCATTTT.

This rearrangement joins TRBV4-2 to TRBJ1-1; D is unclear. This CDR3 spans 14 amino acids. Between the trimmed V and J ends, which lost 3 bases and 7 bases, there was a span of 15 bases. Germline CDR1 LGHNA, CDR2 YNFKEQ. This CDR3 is CASSQQVVSVEAFF. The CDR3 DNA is TGTGCCAGCAGCCAGCAAGTAGTGTCAGTTGAAGCTTTCTTT.

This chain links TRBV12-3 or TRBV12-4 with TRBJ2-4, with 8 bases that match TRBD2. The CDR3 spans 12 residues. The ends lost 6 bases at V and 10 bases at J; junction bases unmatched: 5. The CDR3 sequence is CASREGTRIQYF. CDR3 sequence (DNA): TGTGCCAGCAGGGAGGGGACTAGAATTCAGTACTTC.